This T cell receptor beta chain was found in a study of T cell repertoires in cytomegalovirus infection. Ten or more counts support this clonotype. Antigen specificity is unknown. TCRdb itself ran the reads through MiXCR, one entry per CDR3 protein. The repertoire holds about 680,000 distinct CDR3 sequences, with roughly 24% as singletons. General study findings and limits: Summed frequency of public TCR beta families distinguished CMV carriers with the relevant HLA.

Germline V lookup: CDR1 SGHVS, CDR2 FNYEAQ. This CDR3 is built from 14 residues. Trimming took 6 bases from V and 1 from J, leaving 9 bases between them. This chain uses TRBV7-6 with TRBJ2-2, with D possibly matching TRBD1 (6 bases). The sequencing input was CD8+ T cells from PBMCs. This TCR came from a human donor in good health (CMV status not recorded). Some clones in this sample may be carry-over from other donors' samples. The CDR3 DNA follows: TGTGCCAGCAGAAAGGGACAGAACACCGGGGAGCTGTTTTTT. It specifies CASRKGQNTGELFF.